This entry features one TCR beta chain sequence. Its cognate antigen is unknown. Generated by immunoSEQ multiplex PCR, the TCRdb table keeps only in-frame clones and is missing some. The data contain some 140,000 clones, about 90% of them singletons. The data originate from a study of T cell responses to AZD1222 COVID-19 vaccine. Study as a whole: Second-dose groups at about 4 or about 12 weeks were pooled. The study, taken as a whole, reports: Among those given AZD1222, only five or six were seropositive at baseline. Repertoire sampling was restricted to post-peak T cell response timepoints. It should be noted that donors were predominantly white British and more often female, and clonal diversity was possibly underestimated.

Germline V lookup: CDR1 KGHDR, CDR2 SFDVKD. This CDR3 has 18 residues. V gave up 9 bases and J gave up 0 bases, with 24 bases separating them. The gene calls are TRBV24-1 and TRBJ2-3, with D possibly matching TRBD2 (8 bases). The sequencing here drew on peripheral blood, taken on day 0 of AZD1222 vaccination. This receptor was taken from an adult in good health. Here the CDR3 reads CATQAGGPGQSSTDTQYF. The CDR3 region has the DNA TGTGCCACCCAGGCGGGGGGACCGGGACAGAGTAGCACAGATACGCAGTATTTT.